This T cell receptor (beta chain) comes out of a study of Ad26.COV2.S vaccination and SARS-CoV-2 variants. The overall study: By the intramuscular route, Ad26.COV2.S was given once, or twice 56 days apart. Study conclusions and caveats: The TCR breadth and depth analyses may have understated or missed part of the total T cell responses.

Method: immunoSEQ multiplex PCR; TCRdb's copy keeps in-frame clones and lacks some. Of 440,000 or so clones in the sample, roughly 90% were seen once. The germline gives CDR1 SGHRS, CDR2 YFSETQ. The CDR3 contains 15 residues. V shed 4 bases and J shed 6 bases, with 17 bases lying between them. Concerning this clone itself: What it binds is not known.

Treatment defined: roughly 18 received Ad26.COV2.S at low or high dose, single or two shots; about 5 received placebo; per-sample allocation not given. Samples came from day 63 after the first vaccine or placebo injection. This receptor was identified in a person aged 18-65 years who received the Ad26.COV2.S COVID-19 vaccine or a placebo. The material sequenced was peripheral blood, taken in a trial of Ad26.COV2.S vaccine versus placebo. The chain couples TRBV5-1 to TRBJ1-5, with a tentative D call TRBD1 (5 bases). The CDR3 DNA sequence: TGCGCCAGCAGCCCGGACGGGGGAGGAGGTCAGCCCCAGCATTTT. Residues: CASSPDGGGGQPQHF.